This T cell receptor (beta chain) is drawn from a study of cytomegalovirus exposure and HLA in healthy donors. Findings and limits, study-wide: According to the study, 180 or so TCR beta chains were cytomegalovirus-associated. A later analysis revealed that TCR association rates differed between HLA loci, peaking at DRB1 and bottoming out at HLA-C. A missense DCLRE1C variant was associated with V- and J-gene trimming of TCR beta chains in a later analysis, and an independent cohort replicated the association.

Samples came from healthy bone marrow donors. The germline V gene encodes CDR1 SEHNR and CDR2 FQNEAQ (reference sequence). Trimming removed 6 bases at V and 0 bases at J, with 11 bases between. CDR3 size: 14 residues. The PCR had 60 Vbeta and 13 Jbeta primers. Repertoires were generated with immunoSEQ multiplex PCR, while TCRdb's copy carries only in-frame clones and drops some. The data contain 150,000 to 200,000 clones, over 70% of them seen just once; the ten biggest clones take up 1.3%. A note on this clone: As yet, its antigen is unknown.

The chain carries TRBV7-9 and TRBJ2-5; weak D call: TRBD2 (6 bases). The source of this sequence is a man aged 45-65 years in good health and CMV-seropositive. The sequenced material came from PBMCs. The CDR3 coding sequence is TGTGCCAGCAGTCTAACTAGCTACCAAGAGACCCAGTACTTC. It codes for CASSLTSYQETQYF.